This T cell receptor beta chain was recorded in a study of T cell changes during pregnancy in multiple sclerosis. Germline-derived CDR1 and CDR2 are SGHAT and FQNNGV. Trimming left V 1 base short and J 1 base short, with 7 bases between. The CDR3 runs 14 residues. TCRdb keeps only in-frame clones here, not all; method: immunoSEQ multiplex PCR. The data contain about 85,000 clones, 80% to 95% of them singletons. The TCR originated in a female donor with multiple sclerosis, enrolled in a pregnancy study. The material was peripheral blood, obtained in the first trimester of pregnancy. The chain employs TRBV11-2 and TRBJ2-5; D not certain. The CDR3 region is CASSLAGSQETQYF. The CDR3 coding sequence is TGTGCCAGCAGCTTAGCAGGCAGCCAAGAGACCCAGTACTTC.